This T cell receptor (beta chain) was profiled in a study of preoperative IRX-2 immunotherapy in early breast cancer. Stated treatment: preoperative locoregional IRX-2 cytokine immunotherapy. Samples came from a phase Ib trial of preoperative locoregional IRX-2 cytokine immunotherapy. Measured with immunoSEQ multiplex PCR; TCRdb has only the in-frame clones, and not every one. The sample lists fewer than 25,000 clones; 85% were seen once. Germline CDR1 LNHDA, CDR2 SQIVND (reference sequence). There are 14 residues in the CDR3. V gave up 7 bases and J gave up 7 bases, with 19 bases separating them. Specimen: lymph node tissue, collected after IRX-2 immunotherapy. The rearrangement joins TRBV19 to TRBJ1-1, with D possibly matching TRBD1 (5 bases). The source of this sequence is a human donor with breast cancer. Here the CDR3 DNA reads TGTGCCAGTAAGATGGGGGTAGGTGTGAGTGAAGCTTTCTTT. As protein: CASKMGVGVSEAFF.